A selection of T cell receptor beta chains follows, all from one sample in a study of blood T cells in healthy people across ages. One entry per CDR3 protein results from TCRdb running MiXCR on the 5' RACE reads. This table has fewer than 900,000 distinct CDR3 sequences, approximately 35% appearing once. Material: blood. Receptors were obtained from a man younger than 30 in good health. Each CDR3 is given with its conserved first and last residue.

j_gene | v_gene | CDR3aa
TRBJ2-3 | TRBV5-1 | CASSRRLAENTDTQYF
TRBJ1-1 | TRBV14 | CASRERPGATEAFF
TRBJ2-1 | TRBV24-1 | CATSDLFVDSAYNEQFF
TRBJ2-3 | TRBV3-1 | CASSQGTGGDTQYF
TRBJ1-2 | TRBV19 | CATNGQGGYTF
TRBJ2-3 | TRBV25-1 | CASQSSGAGGTDTQYF
. | TRBV5-1 | CASSPLTSGGETQYF
TRBJ1-2 | TRBV9 | CASSARDYYGYTF
. | TRBV2 | CASSGGVSSYNEQYF
TRBJ1-6 | TRBV10-3 | CAISEGPGQGISPLHF